A selection of T cell receptor beta chains follows, all from one sample in a study of response to subunit inactivated influenza vaccine. TCRdb analysed the RT-PCR reads with MiXCR anew, one entry per CDR3 protein. In the table there are 500,000 or so distinct CDR3 sequences, more than 15% of which are singletons. Sequencing used CD4+ T cells sorted from PBMCs, obtained 23 months after vaccination. All receptors come from a man between 50 and 70 years old who received an inactivated influenza vaccine. CDR3s include the opening cysteine and the closing phenylalanine or tryptophan. The D gene is left open where the match is weak. Size is stated for part of the rows, as once, few or many counts, or as a class when the clone is expanded.

d_gene	len	abundance	j_gene	v_gene	CDR3nt	CDR3aa
NA	14	NA	TRBJ2-7	TRBV7-6	TGTGCCAGCAGCTTATCGACCAAAAGCTACGAGCAGTACTTC	CASSLSTKSYEQYF
NA	12	NA	TRBJ1-1	TRBV29-1	TGCAGCGTTAAGGGGGGCCTTACTGAAGCTTTCTTT	CSVKGGLTEAFF
TRBD2	16	NA	TRBJ2-5	TRBV6-5	TGTGCCAGCAGTTACTCGGCCGGGACTAGGGGAGAGACCCAGTACTTC	CASSYSAGTRGETQYF
NA	15	many	TRBJ2-7	TRBV6-1	TGTGCCAGCAGTGAAAACGGGGCATCACTCTACGAGCAGTACTTC	CASSENGASLYEQYF
TRBD2	17	few	TRBJ2-2	TRBV30	TGTGCCTGGAGGGGACTAGCGGGATCCGCGAACACCGGGGAGCTGTTTTTT	CAWRGLAGSANTGELFF
NA	13	few	TRBJ2-7	TRBV18	TGTGCCAGCTCAACAGGACGGGACTACGAGCAGTACTTC	CASSTGRDYEQYF
NA	14	few	TRBJ1-1	TRBV3-1	TGTGCCAGCAGCCAAGATCTTGTCAGCACTGAAGCTTTCTTT	CASSQDLVSTEAFF
TRBD1	12	few	TRBJ2-1	TRBV10-3	TGTGCCACCACGGACAGGGGTAATGAGCAGTTCTTC	CATTDRGNEQFF
TRBD1	12	NA	TRBJ2-7	TRBV20-1	TGCAGTGCCCCGGGACAGGCCTACGAGCAGTACTTC	CSAPGQAYEQYF
NA	14	many	TRBJ1-2	TRBV20-1	TGCAGTGCTCGATCCGGGACATCTAACTATGGCTACACCTTC	CSARSGTSNYGYTF
NA	14	few	TRBJ2-5	TRBV7-2	TGTGCCAGCAGCTTAAGCACAGGTCGGGAGACCCAGTACTTC	CASSLSTGRETQYF
TRBD2	15	NA	TRBJ2-7	TRBV20-1	TGCAGTGCTAGAGATCTGCTGCGGGGGATATACGAGCAGTACTTC	CSARDLLRGIYEQYF
NA	14	NA	TRBJ2-5	TRBV11-2	TGTGCCAGCAGCTTAGAGCGTGCTACAGAGACCCAGTACTTC	CASSLERATETQYF
NA	14	NA	TRBJ2-3	TRBV6-5	TGTGCCAGCAGTTACCTGGGGGCCGGAGATACGCAGTATTTT	CASSYLGAGDTQYF
NA	12	many	TRBJ2-7	TRBV3-1	TGTGCCAGCAGCCAAGGACGATACGAGCAGTACTTC	CASSQGRYEQYF
NA	16	NA	TRBJ2-5	TRBV3-1	TGTGCCAGCAGCCAAAAAGGAGCAGGGCGCACAGAGACCCAGTACTTC	CASSQKGAGRTETQYF
NA	14	few	TRBJ1-6	TRBV6-2/TRBV6-3	TGTGCCAGCAGCTCGGGACGAACGAATTCACCCCTCCACTTT	CASSSGRTNSPLHF
TRBD1	14	few	TRBJ2-4	TRBV5-1	TGCGCCAGCGGGACAGGGTTCGGCAAAAACATTCAGTACTTC	CASGTGFGKNIQYF
TRBD1	16	few	TRBJ2-5	TRBV6-5	TGTGCCAGCAGTTACTTAAGTTTGGTCAGGGGGGAGACCCAGTACTTC	CASSYLSLVRGETQYF
NA	14	NA	TRBJ2-5	TRBV6-5	TGTGCCAGCAGTTACGTGCAGGGCCAAGAGACCCAGTACTTC	CASSYVQGQETQYF
NA	14	NA	TRBJ1-6	TRBV4-2	TGTGCCAGCAGCCAAGAGAGGGGGGATTCACCCCTCCACTTT	CASSQERGDSPLHF
TRBD2	16	NA	TRBJ2-2	TRBV10-3	TGTGCCATCACTAGCGGGAGGGCCGGGGGGACCGGGGAGCTGTTTTTT	CAITSGRAGGTGELFF
TRBD2	15	NA	TRBJ2-2	TRBV28	TGTGCCAGCAGCTCTCGGGGGGGCAAAAGAGGGGAGCTGTTTTTT	CASSSRGGKRGELFF
NA	13	NA	TRBJ1-6	TRBV20-1	TGCAGTGCTAGGGACAACTTTAATTCACCCCTCCACTTT	CSARDNFNSPLHF
TRBD1	15	few	TRBJ1-1	TRBV12-3/TRBV12-4	TGTGCCAGCAGTTCCGGACAGGTTTTGAACACTGAAGCTTTCTTT	CASSSGQVLNTEAFF
NA	14	few	TRBJ2-7	TRBV7-2	TGTGCCAGCAGCTTAGTTCGCGGGAACTACGAGCAGTACTTC	CASSLVRGNYEQYF
NA	15	NA	TRBJ2-7	TRBV27	TGTGCCAGCAGTTTGGGTTTGGTGGATATCTACGAGCAGTACTTC	CASSLGLVDIYEQYF
NA	13	many	TRBJ2-2	TRBV29-1	TGCAGCGTTGGGCAGGGATCAAACGGGGAGCTGTTTTTT	CSVGQGSNGELFF
NA	14	NA	TRBJ2-6	TRBV20-1	TGCAGTACCCGGAGGGGGACTGGGGCCAACGTCCTGACTTTC	CSTRRGTGANVLTF
NA	13	few	TRBJ1-3	TRBV4-1	TGCGCCAGCAGCCAAGACTGGAGAAACACCATATATTTT	CASSQDWRNTIYF
NA	13	few	TRBJ2-7	TRBV20-1	TGCAGTGCTAGAGAATCAGTCTCCTACGAGCAGTACTTC	CSARESVSYEQYF
NA	16	few	TRBJ2-1	TRBV4-3	TGCGCCAGCAGCCAGGGTCTCAGCGGAGGTTACAATGAGCAGTTCTTC	CASSQGLSGGYNEQFF
TRBD2	15	NA	TRBJ2-3	TRBV20-1	TGCAGTGCTGGGGGGACTAGCGGGATGGTAGATACGCAGTATTTT	CSAGGTSGMVDTQYF
NA	15	few	TRBJ1-1	TRBV7-2	TGTGCCAGCAGCTCGCCACGGGGAAGGGACACTGAAGCTTTCTTT	CASSSPRGRDTEAFF
TRBD1	13	few	TRBJ2-7	TRBV20-1	TGCAGTGCTAGGAAGGACAGGGCCTACGAGCAGTACTTC	CSARKDRAYEQYF
TRBD2	16	NA	TRBJ2-7	TRBV10-3	TGTGCCATCAGCTCAAAAGCGGGGGGAAGCTCCTACGAGCAGTACTTC	CAISSKAGGSSYEQYF
TRBD2	16	few	TRBJ2-1	TRBV28	TGTGCCAGCACCGTAGCGGGAGGGAGCTCCTACAATGAGCAGTTCTTC	CASTVAGGSSYNEQFF
TRBD2	15	NA	TRBJ2-3	TRBV5-1	TGCGCCAGCAGCGGCCTAGCGGGAGGGGATGATACGCAGTATTTT	CASSGLAGGDDTQYF
TRBD1	12	many	TRBJ1-1	TRBV12-3/TRBV12-4	TGTGCCAGCAGCCACAGGACAGGGGAAGCTTTCTTT	CASSHRTGEAFF
TRBD1	13	NA	TRBJ1-2	TRBV5-1	TGCGCCAGCAGTCCAGGGGGAGGCTATGGCTACACCTTC	CASSPGGGYGYTF
NA	14	many	TRBJ2-1	TRBV20-1	TGCAGTGCTAGAGTAAGGGGCAAGTACAATGAGCAGTTCTTC	CSARVRGKYNEQFF
NA	11	NA	TRBJ2-5	TRBV20-1	TGCAGCGCGGACCTTGGGGAGACCCAGTACTTC	CSADLGETQYF
NA	13	few	TRBJ1-5	TRBV7-2	TGTGCCAGCAGCTTACCAGGATATCAGCCCCAGCATTTT	CASSLPGYQPQHF
TRBD2	15	few	TRBJ2-1	TRBV12-3/TRBV12-4	TGTGCCAGCAGATTTAGCGGGGCCTCCTACAATGAGCAGTTCTTC	CASRFSGASYNEQFF
TRBD1	13	few	TRBJ2-7	TRBV12-3/TRBV12-4	TGTGCCAGCAATCGACAGGGAGTCCACGAGCAGTACTTC	CASNRQGVHEQYF
NA	16	few	TRBJ1-3	TRBV6-5	TGTGCCAGCAGTTTGAGACAGACAAGCTCTGGAAACACCATATATTTT	CASSLRQTSSGNTIYF
NA	15	few	TRBJ1-2	TRBV5-5	TGTGCCAGCAGCTTAGCCAGCCACCTTAACTATGGCTACACCTTC	CASSLASHLNYGYTF
TRBD2	19	few	TRBJ2-3	TRBV27	TGTGCCAGCAGTGCCACTAGCGGGGGACTCCTCGGATTCACAGATACGCAGTATTTT	CASSATSGGLLGFTDTQYF
NA	16	few	TRBJ2-1	TRBV5-1	TGCGCCAGCAGCTCCGGGACCTTCCGAATGGGCAATGAGCAGTTCTTC	CASSSGTFRMGNEQFF
TRBD1	15	NA	TRBJ1-5	TRBV6-2/TRBV6-3	TGTGCCAGCAGTTACTCGACAGGGCCAAGAATGGCCCAGCATTTT	CASSYSTGPRMAQHF
NA	16	many	TRBJ2-7	TRBV6-1	TGTGCCAGCAGTGTGGGACCATTGGATGGGGCCTACGAGCAGTACTTC	CASSVGPLDGAYEQYF
NA	16	few	TRBJ2-1	TRBV5-1	TGCGCCAGCAGCATGAACCGTGTGGGCCAAGGGGGGGAGCAGTTCTTC	CASSMNRVGQGGEQFF
TRBD1	16	NA	TRBJ2-3	TRBV24-1	TGTGCCACCAGTGATCCGGACAGGGGGCTGATCGATACGCAGTATTTT	CATSDPDRGLIDTQYF
TRBD2	15	NA	TRBJ2-5	TRBV30	TGTGCCTGGAGTTCTAATCCGGGACTAGCGGAGACCCAGTACTTC	CAWSSNPGLAETQYF
NA	13	few	TRBJ1-1	TRBV5-1	TGCGCCAGCAGGGGGCTTCAGAACACTGAAGCTTTCTTT	CASRGLQNTEAFF